This T cell receptor beta chain was found in a study of spatial heterogeneity in lung cancer. This clonotype was counted at least ten times. Its target is unknown. The size of this beta chain means little, since it is a stray read in a library made for alpha chains. Time point: sample taken at primary tumor resection. The V end was cut by 6 bases, the J end by 6 bases, with 13 bases between. CDR3 size: 13 residues. General study points: Intratumoral expanded alpha and beta TCR counts were found to track tumor mutation counts.

The presence of a unique molecular identifier marked each TCR cDNA molecule. TCRdb reprocessed the 5' RACE reads with MiXCR, giving one entry per CDR3 protein. This sample yields about 10,000 distinct CDR3 sequences, of which 9% to 15% are seen a single time; over 9.5% belongs to the top ten. The TCR sequence derives from a male donor with early-stage non-small cell lung cancer. The sequencing used lung tumor tissue, collected at surgery. The chain carries TRBV12-3 or TRBV12-4 and TRBJ2-3, with no clear D. The DNA of the CDR3 is TGTGCCAGCAGGTTCTTGCGAGGTGATACGCAGTATTTT. This encodes CASRFLRGDTQYF.